In this sample, the clone carrying this T cell receptor (beta chain) turned up a few times. No antigen is known for it. This sample stems from a study of CD8 T cells in ankylosing spondylitis. TCRdb re-derived calls from the 5' RACE reads in MiXCR, one entry per CDR3 protein. The repertoire holds fewer than 400,000 distinct CDR3 sequences, with approximately 14% as singletons. Trimming cost V 0 bases and J 10 bases, with 10 bases left between them. The CDR3 consists of 14 residues. Study-wide points: Ankylosing spondylitis blood appeared to be characterized by a TCR beta motif of eight or nine highly homologous variants.

The sequencing sample was made of blood, either unsorted or a sorted T cell fraction (not recorded which). The TCR originated in a male donor with ankylosing spondylitis or in good health (not recorded which). This chain joins TRBV12-3 or TRBV12-4 and TRBJ1-6; D remains unclear. Written as DNA, the CDR3 is TGTGCCAGCAGTTTAGCGCGTTCCCCCTCACCCCTCCACTTT. It yields the protein CASSLARSPSPLHF.